This T cell receptor beta chain was identified in a study of Graves' ophthalmopathy and Graves' hyperthyroidism. Study overall: Researchers classed hyperthyroidism as stable given no ophthalmopathy within 18 months of follow-up.

Study-level points and caveats: Most thyroid-expanded clonotypes exceeding 0.001 frequency were also found in blood.

This CDR3 spans 16 amino acids. The V gene's germline CDR1 is LGHNT and CDR2 FRNRAP. V was trimmed by 5 bases and J by 0 bases, leaving 16 bases between them. Patients were left out if they had other autoimmune diseases, uncontrolled infections, pregnancy or lactation. Thyroid ultrasound, orbital computed tomography, TRAb, serum thyroxine and clinical symptoms formed the basis of diagnosis. This clonotype was recorded many times. Its target is not known. Amplification of the TCR beta CDR3 regions used RNA transcripts (as template). HTBI primers primed a first-round RT-PCR, and a second-round multiplex PCR followed. In TCRdb, the multiplex PCR reads were re-called with MiXCR into one record per CDR3 protein. This sample has a few hundred thousand distinct CDR3 sequences; approximately 35% occur once, and the top ten carry about 4.2%.

V usage is TRBV12-5 and J usage is TRBJ1-2, with D maybe TRBD1 (6 bases). This TCR was recovered from an adult man with Graves' hyperthyroidism. Sequencing used peripheral blood or thyroid tissue (not recorded which). The CDR3 reads CASGIQRGEANYGYTF. For the CDR3, the DNA is TGTGCTAGTGGTATACAAAGGGGGGAAGCTAACTATGGCTACACCTTC. The full variable domain, with the rest looked up from reference TRBV12-5 and TRBJ1-2, is DARVTQTPRHKVTEMGQEVTMRCQPILGHNTVFWYRQTMMQGLELLAYFRNRAPLDDSGMPKDRFSAEMPDATLATLKIQPSEPRDSAVYFCASGIQRGEANYGYTFGSGTRLTVV.